Below are 15 T cell receptor beta chains sequenced from a single sample in a study of blood T cells in healthy people across ages. Primers used in a second PCR of roughly 6 to 11 cycles were a sample-barcoded 5' primer and a J-beta primer mix. In TCRdb, the 5' RACE reads were re-called with MiXCR into one record per CDR3 protein. The data hold roughly 720,000 distinct CDR3 sequences, with 40% to 65% observed a single time. Sequenced sample: blood. These receptors were taken from a man older than 75 in good health.

The rearrangement joins TRBV24-1 to TRBJ2-1; 9 bases line up with TRBD1. Looked up from germline, CDR1 is KGHDR and CDR2 is SFDVKD. The V segment lost 6 bases and the J segment 10 bases; nucleotides outside the gene matches: 9. This CDR3 has 14 amino acids. CDR3 region: CATSNAGTGIEQFF. In DNA form, the CDR3 reads TGTGCCACCAGTAATGCCGGGACAGGGATCGAGCAGTTCTTC.

The chain links TRBV29-1 to TRBJ1-2; 7 bases line up with TRBD1. The CDR3 covers 13 residues. The ends lost 5 bases at V and 6 bases at J; junction bases unmatched: 9. CDR1 SQVTM and CDR2 ANQGSEA come from the germline V gene. The CDR3 here is CSVSRGGFDGYTF. In DNA, the CDR3 is TGCAGCGTTTCCAGGGGGGGGTTCGATGGCTACACCTTC.

The DNA for the CDR3 is TGTGCCACCAGCAGAGATATGGGCTCGCCCTACAATGAGCAGTACTTC. Translated: CATSRDMGSPYNEQYF. V is TRBV15 and J is TRBJ2-1, with D hard to call. The DNA end is more similar to TRBJ2-7, so the J call may be wrong. Germline lookup yields CDR1 LNHNV and CDR2 YYDKDF (reference sequence). This CDR3 region has 16 residues.

This clonotype has just a few counts. The genes are TRBV7-2 and TRBJ2-5; 10 nucleotides line up with TRBD2. V shed 5 bases and J 3 bases; nucleotides not matched to a gene: 9. This CDR3 has 16 amino acids. Germline V gene sequence: CDR1 SGHTA, CDR2 FQGNSA. CDR3 DNA: TGTGCCAGCAGCGTGGCGGTAGCGGGAGGAGAAGAGACCCAGTACTTC. It encodes CASSVAVAGGEETQYF.

The genes are TRBV12-3 or TRBV12-4 and TRBJ2-5, with 9 nucleotides matching TRBD2. The J call may not be correct, given that the DNA end is closer to TRBJ2-7. This CDR3 is built from 14 residues. The CDR3 loop is CASSRTSAAYEQYF. The DNA of the CDR3 is TGTGCCAGCAGCCGGACTAGCGCGGCCTACGAGCAGTACTTC.

V is TRBV25-1 and J is TRBJ2-5, with TRBD2 as a possible D gene (5 bases). V lost 6 bases, J lost 4 bases, and 12 bases lay in between. The germline gives CDR1 MGHDK, CDR2 SYGVNS. The CDR3 loop spans 13 amino acids. The chain's CDR3 is CASSDRGRETQYF. The CDR3 nucleotides read TGTGCCAGCAGCGATCGAGGGCGAGAGACCCAGTACTTC.

The CDR3 region is CSAGLGKEQFF. The CDR3 DNA reads as TGCAGTGCTGGCTTAGGGAAGGAGCAGTTCTTC. The V call is TRBV20-1, the J call TRBJ2-1; D remains unclear. This CDR3 is 11 amino acids long. V was trimmed by 5 bases and J by 10 bases, leaving 12 bases between them. CDR1 and CDR2 (germline): DFQATT, SNEGSKA (reference sequence).

CDR3 DNA sequence: TGCGCCAGCAGCTTATATCCGGGACAGGGGCAGAGCTCTGGGGCCAACGTCCTGACTTTC. Protein product: CASSLYPGQGQSSGANVLTF. The chain links TRBV5-1 to TRBJ2-6; TRBD1 agrees at 10 bases. The CDR3 runs 20 residues. CDR1 and CDR2 (germline): SGHRS, YFSETQ. V gave up 2 bases and J gave up 0 bases; unmatched junction bases: 11. The complete variable domain, with remaining parts taken from reference TRBV5-1 and TRBJ2-6, reads KAGVTQTPRYLIKTRGQQVTLSCSPISGHRSVSWYQQTPGQGLQFLFEYFSETQRNKGNFPGRFSGRQFSNSRSEMNVSTLELGDSALYLCASSLYPGQGQSSGANVLTFGAGSRLTVL.

J is TRBJ2-7 and V is TRBV19; a possible D gene is TRBD2 (5 bases). Trimming shortened V by 3 bases and J by 5 bases, and 17 bases separated the two germline ends. Germline CDR1 and CDR2: LNHDA and SQIVND (reference sequence). The CDR3 is made up of 15 amino acids. This CDR3 reads CASSIAIRGSHEQYF. DNA of the CDR3: TGTGCCAGTAGTATTGCCATCCGGGGATCCCACGAGCAGTACTTC.

The V call is TRBV2, the J call TRBJ1-6; 8 bases line up with TRBD1. Looked up from germline, CDR1 is SNHLY and CDR2 is FYNNEI. This CDR3 has 14 amino acids. J gave up 9 bases and V 6 bases, and 7 bases lay outside the gene matches. The CDR3 DNA is TGTGCCAGCAGGGCCAGGACAGGGCGTTCACCCCTCCACTTT. Translated: CASRARTGRSPLHF.

In its sample, this clonotype was seen a few times. The chain employs TRBV10-3 and TRBJ2-1; TRBD1 is a possible D gene (6 bases). V lost 6 bases and J lost 3, with 12 bases in between. The germline V gene encodes CDR1 ENHRY and CDR2 SYGVKD. CDR3 size: 14 residues. In DNA, the CDR3 is TGTGCCATCAGGGGGACATTTGGCTACAATGAGCAGTTCTTC. Residues: CAIRGTFGYNEQFF.

This chain links TRBV6-1 with TRBJ2-5; 8 bases are shared with TRBD1. The J call could be wrong; TRBJ2-7 is a better fit for the DNA end. Germline loops: CDR1 MNHNS, CDR2 SASEGT. The CDR3 loop spans 15 amino acids. In nucleotides, the CDR3 is TGTGCCAGCAGTGAAGCGCTCCGACAGGGGAACGAGCAGTACTTC. Protein: CASSEALRQGNEQYF.

This clonotype was observed a handful of times. This chain connects TRBV20-1 to TRBJ1-2; TRBD1 is a possible D gene (5 bases). The V and J ends lost 3 bases and 3 bases respectively, with 17 bases between them. Germline assignment: CDR1 DFQATT and CDR2 SNEGSKA (reference sequence). The CDR3 has 15 amino acids. CDR3 residues: CSARGDGQNYYGYTF. The CDR3 coding sequence is TGCAGTGCTAGGGGGGACGGACAAAATTACTATGGCTACACCTTC.

The V and J genes are TRBV30 and TRBJ1-2; TRBD1 aligns across 9 bases. Germline V gene data show CDR1 as GTSNPN and CDR2 as SVGIG (reference sequence). The CDR3 spans 12 residues. Trimming at V came to 8 bases and at J to 7 bases, leaving 8 bases not matched to a gene. The CDR3 region has the DNA TGTGCCACGGACAGGGGTGAGCGTGGCTACACCTTC. Amino acids: CATDRGERGYTF.

The genes are TRBV7-9 and TRBJ2-1, with TRBD1 matching over 9 bases. CDR1 SEHNR and CDR2 FQNEAQ come from the germline V gene (reference sequence). This CDR3 is built from 15 residues. Trimming cost V 5 bases and J 3 bases; bases outside gene matches: 5. In DNA, the CDR3 is TGTGCCAGCAGCCGGACAGGGGTTAGCTACAATGAGCAGTTCTTC. Its protein is CASSRTGVSYNEQFF.